What follows are 15 T cell receptor beta chains derived from one specimen sequenced in a study of blood T cell repertoires in COVID-19. The assay was immunoSEQ multiplex PCR, and TCRdb's table has in-frame clones only and misses some. The sample includes around 160,000 clones, approximately 90% seen only once; the top ten take approximately 3.8%. Sequencing used PBMCs or T cells enriched from blood (not recorded which). All receptors derive from a woman aged 35 to 49 who had been exposed to COVID-19.

J is TRBJ1-6 and V is TRBV7-9, with unresolved D. CDR3 length: 15 amino acids. The germline V and J ends were trimmed by 1 base and 8 bases, with 12 bases remaining between them. The V gene's germline CDR1 is SEHNR and CDR2 FQNEAQ (reference sequence). In DNA, the CDR3 is TGTGCCAGCAGCTTAGGTGGCCTTCGTGATTCACCCCTCCACTTT. Its protein is CASSLGGLRDSPLHF.

This clone has more than one count but fewer than ten. The V gene is TRBV12-5, the J gene TRBJ1-3; D gene uncertain. Trimming stripped 5 bases from V and 3 bases from J, with 11 bases between. CDR3 length equals 14 residues. Germline V gives CDR1 LGHNT, CDR2 FRNRAP. The CDR3: CASGHHSGGNTIYF. CDR3 nucleotides: TGTGCTAGTGGTCATCACTCAGGTGGAAACACCATATATTTT. Full variable domain (missing parts from reference TRBV12-5 and TRBJ1-3): DARVTQTPRHKVTEMGQEVTMRCQPILGHNTVFWYRQTMMQGLELLAYFRNRAPLDDSGMPKDRFSAEMPDATLATLKIQPSEPRDSAVYFCASGHHSGGNTIYFGEGSWLTVV.

The chain couples TRBV28 to TRBJ1-5; D is ambiguous. V dropped 3 bases and J dropped 5 bases, with 23 bases sitting between them. CDR3 length equals 18 residues. Germline lookup yields CDR1 MDHEN and CDR2 SYDVKM. In DNA, the CDR3 is TGTGCCAGCAGTTTCGTCGTTGGGAGGGCGTATACCGATCAGCCCCAGCATTTT. Residues: CASSFVVGRAYTDQPQHF. The full variable domain, its missing parts supplied by reference TRBV28 and TRBJ1-5, is DVKVTQSSRYLVKRTGEKVFLECVQDMDHENMFWYRQDPGLGLRLIYFSYDVKMKEKGDIPEGYSVSREKKERFSLILESASTNQTSMYLCASSFVVGRAYTDQPQHFGDGTRLSIL.

This CDR3 is CASSQDFDRLNTEAFF. DNA of the CDR3: TGCGCCAGCAGCCAAGATTTTGACAGGCTGAACACTGAAGCTTTCTTT. The chain joins TRBV4-1 to TRBJ1-1, with D tentatively TRBD1 (6 bases). The CDR3 runs to 16 residues. From germline, CDR1 is MGHRA and CDR2 YSYEKL. V was trimmed by 0 bases and J by 0 bases, leaving 11 bases between them.

This clone has only a few counts. The chain carries TRBV4-1 and TRBJ2-7; TRBD1 might be the D (6 bases). The CDR3 has 14 residues. The germline gives CDR1 MGHRA, CDR2 YSYEKL. The V end was cut by 5 bases, the J end by 2 bases, with 13 bases between. This CDR3 is CASSTGLGPYEQYF. The CDR3 nucleotides are TGCGCCAGCAGCACAGGGTTGGGGCCCTACGAGCAGTACTTC.

The chain combines TRBV11-2 with TRBJ2-7; D gene ambiguous. Germline CDR1 is SGHAT and CDR2 is FQNNGV. This CDR3 comprises 14 residues. Trimming took off 3 bases at V and 0 bases at J, with 9 bases between the two ends. This CDR3 is CASSLGSSSYEQYF. CDR3 in DNA: TGTGCCAGCAGCTTGGGCAGCAGCTCCTACGAGCAGTACTTC.

The DNA for the CDR3 is TGTGCCAGCACCGAGCCCGAGACACCTCCCTACGAGCAGTACTTC. Protein sequence: CASTEPETPPYEQYF. The J gene is TRBJ2-7, the V gene TRBV2, with D unclear. The CDR3 is 15 amino acids. CDR1 and CDR2 from the germline V gene are SNHLY and FYNNEI. With 7 bases removed from V and 2 bases from J, the gap between germline ends came to 18 bases. The full variable domain, with the rest looked up from reference TRBV2 and TRBJ2-7, is EPEVTQTPSHQVTQMGQEVILRCVPISNHLYFYWYRQILGQKVEFLVSFYNNEISEKSEIFDDQFSVERPDGSNFTLKIRSTKLEDSAMYFCASTEPETPPYEQYFGPGTRLTVT.

The V and J genes are TRBV7-9 and TRBJ1-4; TRBD1 might be the D (5 bases). V lost 2 bases to trimming and J lost 3 bases, with 10 bases between them. CDR1 and CDR2 from the germline V gene are SEHNR and FQNEAQ (reference sequence). This CDR3 spans 15 amino acids. The CDR3 DNA is TGTGCCAGCAGCTTATCAGACAGATCTAATGAAAAACTGTTTTTT. This gives the protein CASSLSDRSNEKLFF. Drawing the rest from reference TRBV7-9 and TRBJ1-4, the complete variable domain is DTGVSQNPRHKITKRGQNVTFRCDPISEHNRLYWYRQTLGQGPEFLTYFQNEAQLEKSRLLSDRFSAERPKGSFSTLEIQRTEQGDSAMYLCASSLSDRSNEKLFFGSGTQLSVL.

The V and J genes are TRBV28 and TRBJ1-5, with D possibly being TRBD1 (6 bases). Looked up from germline, CDR1 is MDHEN and CDR2 is SYDVKM. The V end lost 6 bases, the J end lost 7 bases, and 19 bases lay between the germline ends. CDR3 size: 15 residues. This chain's CDR3 is CASSLETGSGQPQHF. CDR3 sequence (DNA): TGTGCCAGCAGCCTAGAAACAGGGTCTGGACAGCCCCAGCATTTT.

This sequence joins TRBV2 and TRBJ2-1, with 7 nucleotides matching TRBD2. V was clipped by 3 bases and J by 0 bases; unmatched bases: 2. Germline CDR1 reads SNHLY; CDR2 reads FYNNEI. The CDR3 spans 15 residues. This chain's CDR3 is CASSETSYSYNEQFF. CDR3 sequence (DNA): TGTGCCAGCAGTGAGACTAGCTACTCCTACAATGAGCAGTTCTTC.

The table lists this clone with a few counts. This chain uses TRBV28 with TRBJ2-3, with 8 bases fitting TRBD2. The CDR3 contains 17 residues. J was trimmed by 6 bases and V by 5 bases; bases with no gene match: 16. CDR1 is MDHEN, CDR2 SYDVKM, per germline. The CDR3 DNA sequence: TGTGCCAGCAGTCGACTACTAGCGGAGTGGGGCTCGGATACGCAGTATTTT. Protein sequence: CASSRLLAEWGSDTQYF.

The chain has TRBV7-9 and TRBJ1-1; TRBD1 is a possible D gene (6 bases). The CDR3 is 14 residues long. Germline V gives CDR1 SEHNR, CDR2 FQNEAQ (reference sequence). V was clipped by 1 base and J by 1 base, with 7 bases between them. CDR3 loop: CASSLVQGNTEAFF. CDR3 sequence (DNA): TGTGCCAGCAGCTTAGTACAGGGGAACACTGAAGCTTTCTTT.

The chain recombines TRBV9 with TRBJ1-2, with 9 bases matching TRBD1. This CDR3 has 14 amino acids. Germline trimming cut 2 bases from V and 4 bases from J; bases unmatched to any gene: 3. Germline CDR1 reads SGDLS; CDR2 reads YYNGEE. The CDR3: CASSVSDRGYGYTF. The CDR3 nucleotides read TGTGCCAGCAGCGTTTCGGACAGGGGCTATGGCTACACCTTC.

This chain connects TRBV5-4 to TRBJ1-1; D unclear. Germline loops: CDR1 SGHNT, CDR2 YYREEE (reference sequence). The CDR3 is 12 amino acids. Trimming took 2 bases from V and 1 from J, leaving 3 bases between them. The CDR3 DNA follows: TGTGCCAGCAGCTTTAGGAACACTGAAGCTTTCTTT. Translated: CASSFRNTEAFF.

The J gene is TRBJ2-2, the V gene TRBV11-2; no firm D call. Germline lookup yields CDR1 SGHAT and CDR2 FQNNGV. This CDR3 contains 15 residues. Trimming removed 6 bases at V and 4 bases at J, with 15 bases between. CDR3 bases: TGTGCCAGCAGGCACGTTGGGTGGGCCACCGGGGAGCTGTTTTTT. As protein: CASRHVGWATGELFF.